These 4 T cell receptor beta chains were all obtained from the same sample, sequenced in a study of T cell responses to AZD1222 COVID-19 vaccine. Clones were read by immunoSEQ multiplex PCR, and TCRdb kept only the in-frame ones, dropping some. The table has 100,000 to 150,000 clones, about 93% seen once. The specimen was peripheral blood, collected on day 0 of AZD1222 vaccination. Every receptor here comes from an adult in good health.

This clone was observed a handful of times. The V and J genes are TRBV28 and TRBJ1-5; 10 bases map to TRBD1. The J segment lost 7 bases and the V segment lost 7 bases, leaving 13 bases of the junction unmatched. Germline CDR1 and CDR2: MDHEN and SYDVKM. The CDR3 covers 16 residues. The CDR3 loop reads CASTYLGGTGAQPQHF. The DNA of the CDR3 is TGTGCCAGCACCTACCTAGGAGGGACAGGGGCCCAGCCCCAGCATTTT.

This chain joins TRBV6-4 and TRBJ1-1, with no clear D. The length of the CDR3 is 13 residues. Germline lookup yields CDR1 MRHNA and CDR2 SNTAGT. V gave up 3 bases and J gave up 1 base, with 6 bases separating them. The chain's CDR3 is CASSEGQNTEAFF. The CDR3 DNA reads TGTGCCAGCAGTGAAGGGCAGAACACTGAAGCTTTCTTT.

This rearrangement joins TRBV7-2 to TRBJ2-4, with TRBD2 matching over 10 bases. J was trimmed by 1 base and V by 5 bases; bases with no gene match: 11. CDR1 and CDR2 from the germline V gene are SGHTA and FQGNSA. This CDR3 contains 18 residues. Here the CDR3 reads CASSPKILAGDAKNIQYF. The CDR3 DNA follows: TGTGCCAGCAGCCCGAAAATTCTAGCGGGAGATGCCAAAAACATTCAGTACTTC.

The rearrangement joins TRBV2 to TRBJ2-7; TRBD2 matches at 9 bases. Per the germline V gene, CDR1 is SNHLY and CDR2 is FYNNEI. Trimming cost V 7 bases and J 6 bases; bases outside gene matches: 7. This CDR3 contains 13 residues. CDR3 coding DNA: TGTGCCAGCATGGGGGTAGCGGGGGCCGAGCAGTACTTC. Protein: CASMGVAGAEQYF.